This entry describes one TCR beta chain. The source of the sample is a study of blood T cell repertoires in COVID-19. Study details: Collection of acute and convalescent COVID-19 samples took place in the United States, Italy and Spain. From T cells, B-cell-depleted T cells, or PBMCs came the material, which was cDNA or gDNA.

As originally analysed: Amplification from reference gene primers served as the basis for estimated nucleated cell counts. The repertoire was sequenced with immunoSEQ multiplex PCR; TCRdb's copy has only in-frame clones and lacks some. That table supplies the V and J calls and clone size; D and trimming were determined from the DNA. Seen here are about 100,000 clones, roughly nine tenths observed once, and the top ten hold 5% to 6.5%. The CDR3 is made up of 14 amino acids. Germline V lookup: CDR1 GTSNPN, CDR2 SVGIG (reference sequence). V was clipped by 2 bases and J by 13 bases; unmatched bases: 12.

The sequenced sample consisted of peripheral blood. The clonotype originates from a human donor in a cohort sampled during active COVID-19. V is TRBV30 and J is TRBJ2-5; 11 nucleotides line up with TRBD2. CDR3 sequence (DNA): TGTGCCTGGAGTATTAGCGGGGGGGCCACAGGAGGGTACTTC. It codes for CAWSISGGATGGYF.